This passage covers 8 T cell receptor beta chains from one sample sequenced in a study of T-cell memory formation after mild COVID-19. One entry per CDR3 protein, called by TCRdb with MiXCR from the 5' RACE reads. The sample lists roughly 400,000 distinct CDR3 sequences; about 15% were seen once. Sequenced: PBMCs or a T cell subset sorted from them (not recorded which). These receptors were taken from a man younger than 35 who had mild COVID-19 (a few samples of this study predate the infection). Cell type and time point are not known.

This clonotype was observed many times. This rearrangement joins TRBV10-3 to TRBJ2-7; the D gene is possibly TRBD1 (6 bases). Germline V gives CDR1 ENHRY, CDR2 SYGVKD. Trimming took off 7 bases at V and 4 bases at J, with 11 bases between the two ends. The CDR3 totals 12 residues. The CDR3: CAITSDSYEQYF. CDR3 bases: TGTGCCATCACATCGGACAGTTACGAGCAGTACTTC.

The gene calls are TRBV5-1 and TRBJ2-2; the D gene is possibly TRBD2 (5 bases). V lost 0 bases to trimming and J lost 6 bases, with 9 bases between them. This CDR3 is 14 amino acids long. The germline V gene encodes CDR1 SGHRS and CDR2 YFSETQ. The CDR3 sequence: CASSLELRAGELFF. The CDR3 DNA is TGCGCCAGCAGCTTGGAGTTGCGGGCCGGGGAGCTGTTTTTT.

Here the CDR3 DNA reads TGTGCCAGCAGCCAAGCCGTGACGGGGGGCCAAGAGACCCAGTACTTC. Protein: CASSQAVTGGQETQYF. The chain carries TRBV4-2 and TRBJ2-5, with TRBD2 matching 7 bases. Germline CDR1 LGHNA, CDR2 YNFKEQ. This CDR3 contains 16 residues. The V and J ends lost 1 base and 1 base, in that order; junction bases with no gene match: 6.

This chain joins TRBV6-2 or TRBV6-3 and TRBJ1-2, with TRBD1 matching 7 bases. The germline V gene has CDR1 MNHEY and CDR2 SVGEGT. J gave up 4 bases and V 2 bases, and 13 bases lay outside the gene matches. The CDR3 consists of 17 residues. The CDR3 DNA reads TGTGCCAGCAGTTACGGTGATGGGACAGATCCAATCTATGGCTACACCTTC. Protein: CASSYGDGTDPIYGYTF.

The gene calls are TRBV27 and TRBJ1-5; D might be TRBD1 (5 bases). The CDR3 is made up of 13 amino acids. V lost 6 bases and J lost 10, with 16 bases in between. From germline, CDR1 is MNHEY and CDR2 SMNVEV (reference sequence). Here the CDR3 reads CASRKRGYEPQHF. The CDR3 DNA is TGTGCCAGCAGAAAACGGGGGTATGAACCCCAGCATTTT.

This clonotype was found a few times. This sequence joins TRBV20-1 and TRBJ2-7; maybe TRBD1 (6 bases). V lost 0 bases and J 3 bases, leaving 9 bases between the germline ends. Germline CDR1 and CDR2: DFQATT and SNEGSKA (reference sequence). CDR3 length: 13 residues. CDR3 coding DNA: TGCAGTGCTAGAGAGCTCAGGGGCTACGAGCAGTACGTC. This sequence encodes CSARELRGYEQYV.

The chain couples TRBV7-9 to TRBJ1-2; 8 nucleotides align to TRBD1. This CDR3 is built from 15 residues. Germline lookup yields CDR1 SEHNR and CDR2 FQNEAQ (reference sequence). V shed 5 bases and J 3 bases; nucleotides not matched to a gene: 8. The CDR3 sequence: CASSRGDRRDYGYTF. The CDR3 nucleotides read TGTGCCAGCAGCCGGGGGGACAGGAGAGACTATGGCTACACCTTC.

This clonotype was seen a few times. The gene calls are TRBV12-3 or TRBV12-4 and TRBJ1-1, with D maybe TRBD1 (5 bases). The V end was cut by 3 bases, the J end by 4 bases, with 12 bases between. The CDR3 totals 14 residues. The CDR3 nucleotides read TGTGCCAGCAGTTTGGGGGGATGGGGCACTGAAGCTTTCTTT. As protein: CASSLGGWGTEAFF.